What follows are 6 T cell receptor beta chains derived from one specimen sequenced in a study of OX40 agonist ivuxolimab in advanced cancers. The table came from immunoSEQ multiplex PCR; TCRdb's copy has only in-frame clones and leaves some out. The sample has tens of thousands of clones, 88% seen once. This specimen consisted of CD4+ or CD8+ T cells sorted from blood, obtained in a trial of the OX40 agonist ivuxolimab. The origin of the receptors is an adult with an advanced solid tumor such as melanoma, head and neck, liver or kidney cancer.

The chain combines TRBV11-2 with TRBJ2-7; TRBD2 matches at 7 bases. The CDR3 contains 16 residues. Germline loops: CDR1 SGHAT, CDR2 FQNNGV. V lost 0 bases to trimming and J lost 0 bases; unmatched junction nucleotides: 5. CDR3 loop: CASSLDRTGGSYEQYF. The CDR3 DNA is TGTGCCAGCAGCTTAGATCGCACGGGAGGCTCCTACGAGCAGTACTTC.

The CDR3 nucleotides are TGTGCCAGCAGCAGGACAGGTTGGGGCGGGGAGCTGTTTTTT. Its translation is CASSRTGWGGELFF. This chain uses TRBV7-2 with TRBJ2-2; 7 positions agree with TRBD1. Trimming at V came to 5 bases and at J to 7 bases, leaving 7 bases not matched to a gene. This CDR3 is 14 amino acids long. Germline V gives CDR1 SGHTA, CDR2 FQGNSA.

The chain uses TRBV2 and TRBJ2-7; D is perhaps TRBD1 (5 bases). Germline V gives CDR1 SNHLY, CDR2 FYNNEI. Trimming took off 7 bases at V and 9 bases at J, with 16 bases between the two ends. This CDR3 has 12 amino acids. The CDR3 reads CASKPGSQGQYF. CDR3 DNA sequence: TGTGCCAGCAAACCGGGTTCCCAGGGGCAGTACTTC.

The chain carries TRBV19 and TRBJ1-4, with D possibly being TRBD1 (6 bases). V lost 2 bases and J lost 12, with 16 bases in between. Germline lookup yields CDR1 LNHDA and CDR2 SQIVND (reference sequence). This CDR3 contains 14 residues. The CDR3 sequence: CASSISGTLGQLFF. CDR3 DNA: TGTGCCAGTAGTATATCCGGGACACTCGGGCAACTGTTTTTT.

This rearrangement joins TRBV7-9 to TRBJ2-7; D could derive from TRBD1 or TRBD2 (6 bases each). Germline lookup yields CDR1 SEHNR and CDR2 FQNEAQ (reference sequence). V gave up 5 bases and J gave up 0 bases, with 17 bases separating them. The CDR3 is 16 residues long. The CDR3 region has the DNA TGTGCCAGCAGCCTGAGGGGGGCTGCAACCTCCTACGAGCAGTACTTC. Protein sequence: CASSLRGAATSYEQYF.

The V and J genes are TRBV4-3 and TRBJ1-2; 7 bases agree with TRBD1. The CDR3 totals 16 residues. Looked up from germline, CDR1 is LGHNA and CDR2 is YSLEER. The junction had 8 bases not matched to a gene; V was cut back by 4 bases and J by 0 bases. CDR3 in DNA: TGCGCCAGCAGCCGCCTTAGACAGGGAGCTAACTATGGCTACACCTTC. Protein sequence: CASSRLRQGANYGYTF.